One sample yielded the 27 T cell receptor beta chains listed below, sequenced in a study of OX40 agonist ivuxolimab in advanced cancers. The receptor library was made with the immunoSEQ multiplex PCR assay. As stored in TCRdb, this immuneACCESS dataset retains in-frame rearrangements with V and J assigned. A fraction of the clones does not appear; measured against another copy, unresolved V genes explain less than half of the discrepancy, and the remainder lacks a known reason. The sample table holds approximately 75,000 clones, of which just under 80% were seen once. The ten largest clones add up to roughly 5.4% of the sample. Sequencing used CD4+ or CD8+ T cells sorted from blood, obtained in a trial of the OX40 agonist ivuxolimab. The source of these receptors is an adult with an advanced solid tumor such as melanoma, head and neck, liver or kidney cancer.

The chain joins TRBV7-3 to TRBJ1-1, with 7 nucleotides matching TRBD1. Per the germline V gene, CDR1 is SGHTA and CDR2 is FQGTGA. V dropped 2 bases and J dropped 10; count of bases not matched to a gene: 4. This CDR3 comprises 12 residues. The CDR3 nucleotides read TGTGCCAGCAGCTTAGAGACAGGGCGAGCTTTCTTT. It specifies CASSLETGRAFF.

V is TRBV6-6 and J is TRBJ2-5; D is unclear. Germline assignment: CDR1 MNHNY and CDR2 SVGAGI (reference sequence). Trimming took off 6 bases at V and 12 bases at J, with 23 bases between the two ends. The CDR3 loop spans 14 amino acids. CDR3 sequence reads: CASSSTVPQVVEYF. CDR3 DNA: TGTGCCAGCAGCTCGACGGTCCCCCAGGTCGTGGAGTACTTC.

Regarding this clone: One end of the junction varies from germline; a read error may be responsible. V usage is TRBV19 and J usage is TRBJ1-4; no clear D gene. Germline V gene lookup returns CDR1 LNHDA and CDR2 SQIVND (reference sequence). The CDR3 runs 13 residues. CDR3 residues: CASSINFWEKLFF. The CDR3 DNA reads TGTGCCAGTAGTATAAACTTTTGGGAAAAGCTGTTTTTT.

A few counts support this clone. The V gene is TRBV28, the J gene TRBJ1-2; no clear D. CDR1 is MDHEN, CDR2 SYDVKM, per germline. The CDR3 is 10 amino acids. Trimming left V 11 bases short and J 6 bases short, with 10 bases between. CDR3 region: CASGRDGYTF. CDR3 sequence (DNA): TGTGCCTCCGGGCGGGATGGCTACACCTTC.

J is TRBJ2-1 and V is TRBV27; TRBD1 matches at 8 bases. Trimming at V came to 8 bases and at J to 2 bases, leaving 2 bases not matched to a gene. Germline CDR1 reads MNHEY; CDR2 reads SMNVEV (reference sequence). The CDR3 covers 13 residues. The CDR3 DNA is TGTGCCAGCCGGACAGGGCCCTACAATGAGCAGTTCTTC. Amino acids: CASRTGPYNEQFF.

The V and J genes are TRBV7-2 and TRBJ1-6; D is possibly TRBD1 (5 bases). This CDR3 has 15 amino acids. CDR1 and CDR2 from the germline V gene are SGHTA and FQGNSA. Trimming took 5 bases from V and 1 from J, leaving 9 bases between them. The DNA of the CDR3 is TGTGCCAGCAGCAGACAGATTTCCTATAATTCACCCCTCCACTTT. Translating gives CASSRQISYNSPLHF.

This clone was counted only a few times. The chain couples TRBV18 to TRBJ2-5, with D perhaps matching TRBD1 (6 bases). V was pared by 2 bases and J by 3 bases, with 10 bases between. Germline V gene sequence: CDR1 KGHSH, CDR2 LQKENI. CDR3 length: 14 residues. In DNA, the CDR3 is TGTGCCAGCTCACCAGGGGGCGGAGAAGAGACCCAGTACTTC. This sequence encodes CASSPGGGEETQYF. The full variable domain, with the rest looked up from reference TRBV18 and TRBJ2-5, is NAGVMQNPRHLVRRRGQEARLRCSPMKGHSHVYWYRQLPEEGLKFMVYLQKENIIDESGMPKERFSAEFPKEGPSILRIQQVVRGDSAAYFCASSPGGGEETQYFGPGTRLLVL.

This clone was observed once. The chain is built from TRBV30 and TRBJ2-3; D ambiguous. The CDR3 extends over 13 amino acids. Germline lookup yields CDR1 GTSNPN and CDR2 SVGIG (reference sequence). The V and J ends lost 3 bases and 3 bases respectively, with 10 bases between them. The CDR3 spells CAWSRIRTDTQYF. DNA for the CDR3: TGTGCCTGGAGCCGCATTCGGACAGATACGCAGTATTTT.

This clone was seen a handful of times. The chain recombines TRBV6-1 with TRBJ1-5; D uncertain. Germline CDR1 and CDR2: MNHNS and SASEGT. V was pared by 6 bases and J by 6 bases, with 12 bases between. This CDR3 spans 13 amino acids. The CDR3 nucleotides are TGTGCCAGCAGCCCGGAGAGAACTCAGCCCCAGCATTTT. It yields the protein CASSPERTQPQHF.

V usage is TRBV18 and J usage is TRBJ1-4; D is unresolved. The CDR3 covers 13 residues. V dropped 2 bases and J dropped 8 bases, with 9 bases sitting between them. The germline V gene has CDR1 KGHSH and CDR2 LQKENI. CDR3 bases: TGTGCCAGCTCACCAGGGAACGAAGAAAAACTGTTTTTT. Translation gives CASSPGNEEKLFF.

The chain carries TRBV7-2 and TRBJ2-6, with a possible D match to TRBD1 (5 bases). This CDR3 region has 17 residues. Germline assignment: CDR1 SGHTA and CDR2 FQGNSA. V was shortened by 5 bases and J by 0 bases, with 14 bases between the two germline ends. The CDR3 loop is CASSLRKTVSGANVLTF. The CDR3 DNA reads as TGTGCCAGCAGCCTCCGCAAGACAGTCTCTGGGGCCAACGTCCTGACTTTC. Based on the CDR3 plus reference TRBV7-2 and TRBJ2-6, the full variable domain is GAGVSQSPSNKVTEKGKDVELRCDPISGHTALYWYRQSLGQGLEFLIYFQGNSAPDKSGLPSDRFSAERTGGSVSTLTIQRTQQEDSAVYLCASSLRKTVSGANVLTFGAGSRLTVL.

The chain joins TRBV7-6 to TRBJ2-2; D possibly corresponds to TRBD2 (5 bases). V dropped 5 bases and J dropped 7 bases, with 17 bases sitting between them. Germline V gene lookup returns CDR1 SGHVS and CDR2 FNYEAQ. The CDR3 consists of 15 residues. The CDR3 loop is CASSDTLATGGELFF. CDR3 nucleotides: TGTGCCAGCAGCGACACCCTAGCTACCGGCGGGGAGCTGTTTTTT.

The J gene is TRBJ2-1, the V gene TRBV11-3, with 11 bases lining up with TRBD2. This CDR3 contains 15 residues. With V trimmed by 0 bases and J by 5 bases, 0 bases remained unmatched. Germline CDR1 SGHNT, CDR2 YENEEA. The CDR3 protein is CASSLELAGDNEQFF. CDR3 in DNA: TGTGCCAGCAGCTTAGAACTAGCGGGGGACAATGAGCAGTTCTTC.

This clone turned up a few times. The chain recombines TRBV7-9 with TRBJ2-3, with 7 bases aligning to TRBD2. Germline trimming cut 0 bases from V and 2 bases from J; bases unmatched to any gene: 5. The length of the CDR3 is 16 residues. The germline CDR1 and CDR2 sequences are SEHNR and FQNEAQ (reference sequence). As DNA, the CDR3 is TGTGCCAGCAGCTTAGCGGGGGGGACTATCACAGATACGCAGTATTTT. Its translation: CASSLAGGTITDTQYF.

The chain combines TRBV19 with TRBJ1-5, with a tentative D call TRBD1 (5 bases). Germline CDR1 is LNHDA and CDR2 is SQIVND (reference sequence). V lost 4 bases to trimming and J lost 4 bases, with 11 bases between them. The CDR3 spans 14 residues. CDR3 loop: CASSTGGENQPQHF. CDR3 DNA sequence: TGTGCCAGTAGTACGGGGGGGGAAAATCAGCCCCAGCATTTT. The full variable domain, in which reference TRBV19 and TRBJ1-5 provide the parts outside the CDR3, is DGGITQSPKYLFRKEGQNVTLSCEQNLNHDAMYWYRQDPGQGLRLIYYSQIVNDFQKGDIAEGYSVSREKKESFPLTVTSAQKNPTAFYLCASSTGGENQPQHFGDGTRLSIL.

In this sample, this clone turned up a few times. This sequence joins TRBV19 and TRBJ1-5, with D perhaps matching TRBD1 (5 bases). The CDR3 is 15 amino acids. Germline V gene sequence: CDR1 LNHDA, CDR2 SQIVND (reference sequence). V lost 7 bases and J lost 0, with 13 bases in between. CDR3 sequence: CASTAGRNSNQPQHF. CDR3 bases: TGTGCCAGTACCGCGGGACGCAATAGCAATCAGCCCCAGCATTTT.

This clone was seen only once. The chain uses TRBV6-1 and TRBJ1-4, with 9 bases aligning to TRBD1. The germline V gene has CDR1 MNHNS and CDR2 SASEGT. V gave up 2 bases and J gave up 3 bases; unmatched junction bases: 7. This CDR3 has 17 amino acids. This CDR3 reads CASSEISGQGPNEKLFF. The CDR3 DNA reads as TGTGCCAGCAGTGAAATATCGGGACAGGGCCCTAATGAAAAACTGTTTTTT.

The rearrangement uses TRBV2 and TRBJ2-3; TRBD1 aligns across 11 bases. The CDR3 is 16 amino acids. Germline V CDR1 and CDR2: SNHLY, FYNNEI. V was pared by 7 bases and J by 5 bases, with 11 bases of the junction left unmatched. The CDR3 here is CASILLGQGGGDTQYF. CDR3 DNA: TGTGCCAGCATATTGCTGGGACAGGGGGGAGGAGATACGCAGTATTTT.

The chain uses TRBV7-9 and TRBJ2-4; TRBD1 or TRBD2 may be the D gene (5 bases each). The CDR3 contains 15 residues. The ends were cut back, 2 bases at V and 3 bases at J, with 11 bases in the middle. In germline, CDR1 is SEHNR, CDR2 FQNEAQ (reference sequence). The CDR3 region is CASSLQGRGKNIQYF. CDR3 sequence (DNA): TGTGCCAGCAGCTTACAGGGACGGGGCAAAAACATTCAGTACTTC.

DNA for the CDR3: TGTGCCAGCAGCCTCCGAGGCAGTTCTAGCACAGATACGCAGTATTTT. Translated, it gives CASSLRGSSSTDTQYF. The genes are TRBV5-8 and TRBJ2-3; D is ambiguous. Germline V CDR1 and CDR2: SGHTS, YDEGEE. The ends were cut back, 4 bases at V and 0 bases at J, with 15 bases in the middle. The CDR3 runs to 16 residues.

V gene TRBV7-9 combines with J gene TRBJ1-1; tentative D call: TRBD1 (5 bases). The CDR3 sequence is 14 residues long. The V end was cut by 2 bases, the J end by 8 bases, with 15 bases between. The V gene's germline CDR1 is SEHNR and CDR2 FQNEAQ (reference sequence). CDR3 residues: CASSLRQGRTEAFF. Here the CDR3 DNA reads TGTGCCAGCAGCTTACGTCAGGGAAGAACCGAAGCTTTCTTT.

The gene calls are TRBV28 and TRBJ1-5; D is uncertain. This CDR3 spans 16 amino acids. Trimming took 6 bases from V and 3 from J, leaving 18 bases between them. Germline V gene data show CDR1 as MDHEN and CDR2 as SYDVKM. Written as DNA, the CDR3 is TGTGCCAGCAGCTATAGCGGGATTATAGCCAATCAGCCCCAGCATTTT. This gives the protein CASSYSGIIANQPQHF.

This clone has only a few counts. CDR3 in amino acids: CASSPIHQYSPLHF. In DNA form, the CDR3 reads TGTGCCAGCTCACCAATCCATCAGTATTCACCCCTCCACTTT. J is TRBJ1-6 and V is TRBV18; unclear D gene. Germline CDR1 KGHSH, CDR2 LQKENI. The ends were cut back, 2 bases at V and 8 bases at J, with 10 bases in the middle. CDR3 length: 14 residues.

Here the CDR3 DNA reads TGTGCCATCAGTGAGGTCAATCAGCCCCAGCATTTT. Translating gives CAISEVNQPQHF. The chain recombines TRBV10-3 with TRBJ1-5; D is uncertain. Germline CDR1 ENHRY, CDR2 SYGVKD. The CDR3 spans 12 residues. V shed 2 bases and J shed 3 bases, with 2 bases lying between them.

The chain uses TRBV5-1 and TRBJ2-1; 7 bases are shared with TRBD1. V was clipped by 5 bases and J by 4 bases; unmatched bases: 9. The CDR3 extends over 15 amino acids. Germline V gene sequence: CDR1 SGHRS, CDR2 YFSETQ. The CDR3 spells CASRLQGQQYNEQFF. CDR3 DNA: TGCGCCAGCAGACTTCAGGGACAGCAATACAATGAGCAGTTCTTC.

The chain carries TRBV7-8 and TRBJ2-2, with 8 bases matching TRBD1. This CDR3 has 16 residues. Germline assignment: CDR1 SGHVS and CDR2 FQNEAQ. V lost 4 bases and J lost 3; bases outside the gene matches: 7. In DNA form, the CDR3 reads TGTGCCAGCAGCTCGATCGGACAGGGACACACCGGGGAGCTGTTTTTT. This gives the protein CASSSIGQGHTGELFF. The variable domain in full, completed from reference TRBV7-8 and TRBJ2-2, reads GAGVSQSPRYKVAKRGQDVALRCDPISGHVSLFWYQQALGQGPEFLTYFQNEAQLDKSGLPSDRFFAERPEGSVSTLKIQRTQQEDSAVYLCASSSIGQGHTGELFFGEGSRLTVL.

This clone was seen a few times. V and J are TRBV5-4 and TRBJ2-7; D remains unclear. V was clipped by 0 bases and J by 0 bases, with 10 bases between them. The CDR3 consists of 15 residues. CDR1 is SGHNT and CDR2 is YYREEE in the germline V gene (reference sequence). In DNA, the CDR3 is TGTGCCAGCAGCTTGGCAGGTGTTCTCTCCTACGAGCAGTACTTC. Translated, it gives CASSLAGVLSYEQYF.